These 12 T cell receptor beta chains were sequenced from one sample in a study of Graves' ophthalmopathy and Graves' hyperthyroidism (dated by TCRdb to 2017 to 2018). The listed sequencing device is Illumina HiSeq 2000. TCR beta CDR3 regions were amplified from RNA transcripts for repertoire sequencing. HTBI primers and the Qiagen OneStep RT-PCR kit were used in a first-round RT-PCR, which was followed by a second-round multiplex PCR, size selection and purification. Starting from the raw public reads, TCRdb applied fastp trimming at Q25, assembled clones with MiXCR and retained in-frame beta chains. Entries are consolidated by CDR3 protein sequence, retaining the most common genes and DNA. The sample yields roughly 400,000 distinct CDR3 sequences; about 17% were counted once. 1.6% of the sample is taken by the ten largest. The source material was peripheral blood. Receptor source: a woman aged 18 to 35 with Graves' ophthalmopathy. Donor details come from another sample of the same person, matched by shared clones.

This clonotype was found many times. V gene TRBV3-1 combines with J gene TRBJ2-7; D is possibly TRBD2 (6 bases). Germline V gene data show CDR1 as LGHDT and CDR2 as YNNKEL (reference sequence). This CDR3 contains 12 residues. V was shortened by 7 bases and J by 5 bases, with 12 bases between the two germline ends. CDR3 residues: CASTGGVDEQYF. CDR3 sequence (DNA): TGTGCCAGCACCGGAGGGGTCGACGAGCAGTACTTC.

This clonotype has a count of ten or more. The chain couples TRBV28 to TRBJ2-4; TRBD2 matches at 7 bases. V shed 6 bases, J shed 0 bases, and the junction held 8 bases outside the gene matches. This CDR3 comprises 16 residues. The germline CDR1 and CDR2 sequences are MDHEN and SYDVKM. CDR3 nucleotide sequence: TGTGCCAGCAGGCCGAGGGGAGGGTTAGCCAAAAACATTCAGTACTTC. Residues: CASRPRGGLAKNIQYF.

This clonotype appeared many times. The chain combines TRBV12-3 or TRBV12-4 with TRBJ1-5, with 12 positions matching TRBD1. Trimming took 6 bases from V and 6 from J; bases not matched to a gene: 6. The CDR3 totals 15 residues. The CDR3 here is CASRSGTGGGQPQHF. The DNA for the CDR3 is TGTGCCAGCAGGTCCGGGACAGGGGGCGGTCAGCCCCAGCATTTT.

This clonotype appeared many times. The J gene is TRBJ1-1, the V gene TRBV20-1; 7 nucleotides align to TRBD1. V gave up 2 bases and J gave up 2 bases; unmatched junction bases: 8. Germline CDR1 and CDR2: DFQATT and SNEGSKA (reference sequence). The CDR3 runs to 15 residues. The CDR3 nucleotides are TGCAGTGCTAGAACAGGGGACGTAGGTAACACTGAAGCTTTCTTT. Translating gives CSARTGDVGNTEAFF.

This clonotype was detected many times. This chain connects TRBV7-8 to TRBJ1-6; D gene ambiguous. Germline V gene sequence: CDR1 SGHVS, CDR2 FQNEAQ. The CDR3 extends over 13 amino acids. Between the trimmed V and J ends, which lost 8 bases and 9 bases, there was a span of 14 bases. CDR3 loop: CASLPRLGSPLHF. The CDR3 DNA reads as TGTGCCAGCCTCCCGAGGTTGGGTTCACCCCTCCACTTT.

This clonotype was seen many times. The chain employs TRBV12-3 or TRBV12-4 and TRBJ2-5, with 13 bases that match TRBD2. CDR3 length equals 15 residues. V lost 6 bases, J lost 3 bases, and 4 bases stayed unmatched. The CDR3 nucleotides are TGTGCCAGCAGCCCTACTAGCGGGGGGGAAGAGACCCAGTACTTC. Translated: CASSPTSGGEETQYF.

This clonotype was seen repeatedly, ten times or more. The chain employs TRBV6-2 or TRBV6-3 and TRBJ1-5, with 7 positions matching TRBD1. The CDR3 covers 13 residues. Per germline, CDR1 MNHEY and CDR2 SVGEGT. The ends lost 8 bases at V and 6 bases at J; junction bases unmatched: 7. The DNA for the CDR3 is TGTGCCAGCGGAGACAGGGATCGTCAGCCCCAGCATTTT. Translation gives CASGDRDRQPQHF.

CDR3 sequence reads: CASSISSGRINTGELFF. The CDR3 DNA follows: TGTGCCAGTAGTATTTCTTCGGGGCGGATTAACACCGGGGAGCTGTTTTTT. V and J are TRBV19 and TRBJ2-2; either TRBD1 or TRBD2 may fit D (5 bases each). CDR1 LNHDA and CDR2 SQIVND come from the germline V gene (reference sequence). The CDR3 consists of 17 residues. V dropped 3 bases and J dropped 2 bases, with 16 bases sitting between them.

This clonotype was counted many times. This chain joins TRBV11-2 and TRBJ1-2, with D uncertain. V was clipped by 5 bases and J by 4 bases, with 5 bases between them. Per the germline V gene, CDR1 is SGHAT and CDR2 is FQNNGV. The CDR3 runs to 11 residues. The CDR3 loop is CASSGPYGYTF. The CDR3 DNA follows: TGTGCCAGCAGCGGACCCTATGGCTACACCTTC.

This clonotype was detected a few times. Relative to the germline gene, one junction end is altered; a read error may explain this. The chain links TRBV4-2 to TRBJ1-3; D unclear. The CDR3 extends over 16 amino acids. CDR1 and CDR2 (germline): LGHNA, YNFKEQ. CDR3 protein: CSSSHDRQLAGNTIYF. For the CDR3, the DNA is TGTTCCAGCAGCCACGACCGACAATTGGCTGGAAACACCATATATTTT.

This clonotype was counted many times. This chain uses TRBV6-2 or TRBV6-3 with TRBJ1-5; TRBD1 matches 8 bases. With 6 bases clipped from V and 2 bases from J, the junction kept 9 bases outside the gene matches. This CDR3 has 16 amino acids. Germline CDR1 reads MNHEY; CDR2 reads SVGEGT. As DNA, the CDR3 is TGTGCCAGCAGAAGACAACAGGGGGGTCGCAATCAGCCCCAGCATTTT. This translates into CASRRQQGGRNQPQHF.

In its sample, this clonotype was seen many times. The CDR3 region is CASTLWGQETQYF. CDR3 coding DNA: TGTGCCAGCACCCTCTGGGGGCAGGAGACCCAGTACTTC. The chain has TRBV7-2 and TRBJ2-5; possibly TRBD1 for D (6 bases). The germline V and J ends were trimmed by 7 bases and 5 bases, with 14 bases remaining between them. The germline CDR1 and CDR2 sequences are SGHTA and FQGNSA. CDR3 length equals 13 residues.